Presented here are 6 T cell receptor beta chains from one specimen sequenced in a study of T cell responses to AZD1222 COVID-19 vaccine. Here immunoSEQ multiplex PCR was the method, and the copy in TCRdb shows in-frame clones only, minus some. The sample lists roughly 120,000 clones, 85% to 90% occurring once. Here the sequenced sample was peripheral blood, taken on day 0 of AZD1222 vaccination. These receptors were collected from an adult in good health.

The rearrangement joins TRBV4-2 to TRBJ1-1; a weak D match, TRBD1 (5 bases). CDR1 is LGHNA and CDR2 is YNFKEQ in the germline V gene. The CDR3 is 19 residues long. V gave up 2 bases and J gave up 3 bases, with 25 bases separating them. The CDR3 sequence is CASSQPNPGQGGSDTEAFF. The CDR3 coding sequence is TGTGCCAGCAGCCAACCTAACCCAGGGCAGGGCGGTTCGGACACTGAAGCTTTCTTT.

The rearrangement uses TRBV6-5 and TRBJ1-1; possibly TRBD1 for D (5 bases). V lost 6 bases and J 3 bases, leaving 17 bases between the germline ends. The V gene's germline CDR1 is MNHEY and CDR2 SVGAGI. CDR3 size: 15 residues. The CDR3 DNA reads TGTGCCAGCAGAGTTAACCGGGACTCATACACTGAAGCTTTCTTT. Amino acids: CASRVNRDSYTEAFF.

The rearrangement joins TRBV5-1 to TRBJ1-1; the match to TRBD1 covers 10 bases. The CDR3 extends over 15 amino acids. V was clipped by 3 bases and J by 5 bases; unmatched bases: 7. Looked up from germline, CDR1 is SGHRS and CDR2 is YFSETQ. The CDR3 is CASSSRQGAETEAFF. In nucleotides, the CDR3 is TGCGCCAGCAGCTCAAGACAGGGGGCTGAGACTGAAGCTTTCTTT.

This rearrangement joins TRBV5-6 to TRBJ1-6; D perhaps matches TRBD1 (5 bases). Germline lookup yields CDR1 SGHDT and CDR2 YYEEEE. The V and J ends lost 4 bases and 8 bases respectively, with 16 bases between them. This CDR3 spans 15 amino acids. Here the CDR3 reads CASSEGLPGDSPLHF. CDR3 nucleotide sequence: TGTGCCAGCAGCGAGGGATTGCCGGGGGATTCACCCCTCCACTTT.

This rearrangement joins TRBV25-1 to TRBJ2-5; no clear D gene. CDR1 MGHDK and CDR2 SYGVNS come from the germline V gene. Deletions cut 6 bases from V and 3 bases from J, with 14 bases between. The CDR3 runs 14 residues. CDR3 sequence reads: CASSAVSSKETQYF. CDR3 DNA: TGTGCCAGCAGCGCAGTTAGCTCTAAAGAGACCCAGTACTTC. The whole variable domain, filled in from reference TRBV25-1 and TRBJ2-5, reads EADIYQTPRYLVIGTGKKITLECSQTMGHDKMYWYQQDPGMELHLIHYSYGVNSTEKGDLSSESTVSRIRTEHFPLTLESARPSHTSQYLCASSAVSSKETQYFGPGTRLLVL.

This chain connects TRBV5-1 to TRBJ1-1, with a possible D match to TRBD1 (6 bases). V was clipped by 2 bases and J by 3 bases, with 8 bases between them. In germline, CDR1 is SGHRS, CDR2 YFSETQ. The length of the CDR3 is 13 residues. This chain's CDR3 is CASSFKGDTEAFF. The CDR3 nucleotides read TGCGCCAGCAGCTTTAAGGGGGACACTGAAGCTTTCTTT. The whole variable domain, remainder taken from reference TRBV5-1 and TRBJ1-1, is KAGVTQTPRYLIKTRGQQVTLSCSPISGHRSVSWYQQTPGQGLQFLFEYFSETQRNKGNFPGRFSGRQFSNSRSEMNVSTLELGDSALYLCASSFKGDTEAFFGQGTRLTVV.